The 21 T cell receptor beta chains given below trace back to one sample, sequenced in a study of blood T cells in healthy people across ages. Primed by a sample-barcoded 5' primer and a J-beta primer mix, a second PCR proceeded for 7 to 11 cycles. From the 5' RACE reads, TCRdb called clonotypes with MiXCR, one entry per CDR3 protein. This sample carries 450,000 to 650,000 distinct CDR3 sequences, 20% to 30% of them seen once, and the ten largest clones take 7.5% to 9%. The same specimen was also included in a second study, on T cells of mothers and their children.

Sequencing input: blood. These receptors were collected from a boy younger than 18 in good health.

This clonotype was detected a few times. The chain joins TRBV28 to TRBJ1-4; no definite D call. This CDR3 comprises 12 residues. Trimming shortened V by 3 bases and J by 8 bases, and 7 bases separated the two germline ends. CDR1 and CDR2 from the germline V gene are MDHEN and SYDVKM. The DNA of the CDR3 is TGTGCCAGCAGTTTGTCCCAGGAAAAACTGTTTTTT. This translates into CASSLSQEKLFF.

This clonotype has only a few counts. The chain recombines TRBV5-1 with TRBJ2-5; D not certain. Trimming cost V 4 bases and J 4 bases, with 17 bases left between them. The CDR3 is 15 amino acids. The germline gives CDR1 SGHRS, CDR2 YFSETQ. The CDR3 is CASSMGSATGETQYF. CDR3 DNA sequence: TGCGCCAGCAGCATGGGCTCCGCGACTGGAGAGACCCAGTACTTC.

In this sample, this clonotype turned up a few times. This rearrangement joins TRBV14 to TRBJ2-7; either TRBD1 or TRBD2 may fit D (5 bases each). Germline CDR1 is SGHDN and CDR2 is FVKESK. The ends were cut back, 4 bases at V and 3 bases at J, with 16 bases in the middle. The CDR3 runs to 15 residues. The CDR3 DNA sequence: TGTGCCAGCAGCCTCAGGGAGATTCCAGACTACGAGCAGTACTTC. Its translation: CASSLREIPDYEQYF.

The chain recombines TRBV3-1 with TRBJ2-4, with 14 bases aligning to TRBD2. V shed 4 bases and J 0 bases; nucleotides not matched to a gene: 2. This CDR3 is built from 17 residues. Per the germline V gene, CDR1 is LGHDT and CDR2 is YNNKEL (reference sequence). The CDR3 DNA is TGTGCCAGCAGCCTCGGGACTAGCGGGAGAGCCAAAAACATTCAGTACTTC. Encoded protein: CASSLGTSGRAKNIQYF.

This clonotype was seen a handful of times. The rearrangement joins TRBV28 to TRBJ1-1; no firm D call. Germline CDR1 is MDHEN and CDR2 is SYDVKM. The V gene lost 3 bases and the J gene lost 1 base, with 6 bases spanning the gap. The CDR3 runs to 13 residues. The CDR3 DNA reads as TGTGCCAGCAGTTTCCGCAGGAACACTGAAGCTTTCTTT. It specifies CASSFRRNTEAFF.

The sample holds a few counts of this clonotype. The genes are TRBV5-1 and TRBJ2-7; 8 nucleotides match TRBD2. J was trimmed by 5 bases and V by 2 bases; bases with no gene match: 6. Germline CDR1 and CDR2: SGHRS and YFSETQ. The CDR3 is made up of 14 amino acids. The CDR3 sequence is CASSFGGRTHEQYF. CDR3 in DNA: TGCGCCAGCAGCTTCGGCGGGAGGACCCACGAGCAGTACTTC.

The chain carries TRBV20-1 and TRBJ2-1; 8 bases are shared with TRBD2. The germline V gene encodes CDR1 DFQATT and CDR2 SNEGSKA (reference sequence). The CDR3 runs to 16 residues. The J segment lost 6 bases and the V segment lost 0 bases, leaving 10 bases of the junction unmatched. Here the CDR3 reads CSARELGTRGFNEQFF. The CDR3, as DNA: TGCAGTGCTAGAGAACTTGGGACTAGAGGTTTCAATGAGCAGTTCTTC.

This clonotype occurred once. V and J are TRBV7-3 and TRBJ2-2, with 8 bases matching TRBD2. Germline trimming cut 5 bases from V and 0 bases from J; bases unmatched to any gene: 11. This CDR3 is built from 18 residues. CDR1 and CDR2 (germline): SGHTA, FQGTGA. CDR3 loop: CASSRGGGGLANTGELFF. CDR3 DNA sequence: TGTGCCAGCAGCCGAGGAGGCGGGGGGCTTGCGAACACCGGGGAGCTGTTTTTT.

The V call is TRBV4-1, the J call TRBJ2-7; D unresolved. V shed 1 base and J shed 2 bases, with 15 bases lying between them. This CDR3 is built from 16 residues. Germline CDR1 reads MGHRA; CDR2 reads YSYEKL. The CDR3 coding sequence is TGCGCCAGCAGCCAAGGTTGGGTGGTGTCCCCCTACGAGCAGTACTTC. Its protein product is CASSQGWVVSPYEQYF.

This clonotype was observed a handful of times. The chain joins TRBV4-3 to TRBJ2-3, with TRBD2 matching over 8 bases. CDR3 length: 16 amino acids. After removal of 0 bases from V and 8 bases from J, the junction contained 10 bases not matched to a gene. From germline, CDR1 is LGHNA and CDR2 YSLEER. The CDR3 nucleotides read TGCGCCAGCAGCCAAGATATAGGGCAGGGACTAGGTACGCAGTATTTT. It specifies CASSQDIGQGLGTQYF.

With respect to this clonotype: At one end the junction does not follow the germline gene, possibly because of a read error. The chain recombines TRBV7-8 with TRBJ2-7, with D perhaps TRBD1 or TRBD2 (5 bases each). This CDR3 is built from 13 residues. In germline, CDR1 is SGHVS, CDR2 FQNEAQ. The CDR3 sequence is CAGSLATAYEQYF. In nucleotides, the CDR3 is TGTGCCGGCAGCTTAGCGACAGCCTACGAGCAGTACTTC.

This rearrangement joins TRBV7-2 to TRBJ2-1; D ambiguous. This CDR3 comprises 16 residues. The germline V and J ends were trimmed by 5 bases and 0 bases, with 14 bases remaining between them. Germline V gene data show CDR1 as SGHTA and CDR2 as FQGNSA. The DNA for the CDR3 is TGTGCCAGCAGCAGGACCCCAGTAGGCTCCTACAATGAGCAGTTCTTC. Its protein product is CASSRTPVGSYNEQFF. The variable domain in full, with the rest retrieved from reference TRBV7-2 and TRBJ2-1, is GAGVSQSPSNKVTEKGKDVELRCDPISGHTALYWYRQSLGQGLEFLIYFQGNSAPDKSGLPSDRFSAERTGGSVSTLTIQRTQQEDSAVYLCASSRTPVGSYNEQFFGPGTRLTVL.

The CDR3 loop is CASSPGPGSNTEAFF. For the CDR3, the DNA is TGTGCCAGCAGTCCCGGGCCGGGCAGTAACACTGAAGCTTTCTTT. The chain links TRBV12-3 or TRBV12-4 to TRBJ1-1; D call uncertain. The CDR3 has 15 residues. Trimming shortened V by 5 bases and J by 2 bases, and 15 bases separated the two germline ends.

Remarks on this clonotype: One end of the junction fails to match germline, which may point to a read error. This chain's CDR3 is CTSSGGATEAYTQYF. Written as DNA, the CDR3 is TGCACCAGCAGCGGGGGGGCCACGGAGGCTTATACGCAGTATTTT. The rearrangement joins TRBV6-5 to TRBJ2-3; 10 nucleotides match TRBD2. CDR3 length: 15 residues. Germline V gene sequence: CDR1 MNHEY, CDR2 SVGAGI.

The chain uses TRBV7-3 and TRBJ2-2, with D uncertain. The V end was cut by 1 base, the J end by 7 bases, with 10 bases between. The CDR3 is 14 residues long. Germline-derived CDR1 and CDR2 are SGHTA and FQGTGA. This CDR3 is CASSLMGSDGELFF. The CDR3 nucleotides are TGTGCCAGCAGCTTAATGGGGTCGGACGGGGAGCTGTTTTTT.

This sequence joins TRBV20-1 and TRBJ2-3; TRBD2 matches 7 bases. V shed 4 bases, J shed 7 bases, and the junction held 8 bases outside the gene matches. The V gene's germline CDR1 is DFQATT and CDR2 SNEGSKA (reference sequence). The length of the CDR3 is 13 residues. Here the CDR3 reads CSAMGGLGNTQYF. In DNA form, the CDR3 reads TGCAGTGCTATGGGAGGGTTGGGGAATACGCAGTATTTT.

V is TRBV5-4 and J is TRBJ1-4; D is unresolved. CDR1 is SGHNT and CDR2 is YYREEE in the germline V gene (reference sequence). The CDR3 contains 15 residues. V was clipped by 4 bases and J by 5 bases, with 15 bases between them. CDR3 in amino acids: CASSPGPQANEKLFF. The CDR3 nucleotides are TGTGCCAGCAGCCCTGGTCCTCAGGCAAATGAAAAACTGTTTTTT.

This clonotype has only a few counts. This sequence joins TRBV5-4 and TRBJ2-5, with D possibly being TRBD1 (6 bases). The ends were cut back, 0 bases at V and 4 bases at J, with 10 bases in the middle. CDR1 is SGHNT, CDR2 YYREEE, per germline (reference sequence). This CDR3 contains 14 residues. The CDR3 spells CASSLEGVLETQYF. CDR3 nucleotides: TGTGCCAGCAGCTTGGAGGGGGTTTTAGAGACCCAGTACTTC.

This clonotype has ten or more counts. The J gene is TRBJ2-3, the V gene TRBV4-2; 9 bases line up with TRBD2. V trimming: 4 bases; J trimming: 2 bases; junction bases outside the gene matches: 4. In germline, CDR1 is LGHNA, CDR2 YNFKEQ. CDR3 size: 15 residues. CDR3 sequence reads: CASSPRLADTDTQYF. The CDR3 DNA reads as TGTGCCAGCAGCCCGCGACTAGCGGACACAGATACGCAGTATTTT.

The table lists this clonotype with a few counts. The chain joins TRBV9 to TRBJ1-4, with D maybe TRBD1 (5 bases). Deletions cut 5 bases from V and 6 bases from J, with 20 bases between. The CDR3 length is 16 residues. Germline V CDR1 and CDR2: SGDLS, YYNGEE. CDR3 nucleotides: TGTGCCAGCAGGACCCATCAAGGTGGGGCGCATGAAAAACTGTTTTTT. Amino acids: CASRTHQGGAHEKLFF.

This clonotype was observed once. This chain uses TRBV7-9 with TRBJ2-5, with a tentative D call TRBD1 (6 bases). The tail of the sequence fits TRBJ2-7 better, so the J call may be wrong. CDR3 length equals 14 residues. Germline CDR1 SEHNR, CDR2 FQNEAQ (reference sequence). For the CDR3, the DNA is TGTGCCAGCACTCAGGCAGGGGTCTCCTACGAGCAGTACTTC. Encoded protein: CASTQAGVSYEQYF.